A single sample is the source of the 31 T cell receptor beta chains below, sequenced in a study of T cell responses to AZD1222 COVID-19 vaccine. Repertoires were generated with immunoSEQ multiplex PCR, while TCRdb's copy carries only in-frame clones and drops some. The sample has around 200,000 clones; 90% to 95% are singletons. The sequencing used peripheral blood, collected 28 days after the second AZD1222 dose. The receptors were gathered from an adult who received the AZD1222 COVID-19 vaccine.

This clone was found once. The chain carries TRBV5-8 and TRBJ1-6; D might be TRBD1 (5 bases). This CDR3 spans 18 amino acids. V shed 0 bases and J shed 0 bases, with 13 bases lying between them. The V gene's germline CDR1 is SGHTS and CDR2 YDEGEE. The CDR3 loop reads CASSLVRDLSSYNSPLHF. CDR3 DNA: TGTGCCAGCAGCTTGGTACGGGACCTTAGCTCCTATAATTCACCCCTCCACTTT.

The chain employs TRBV14 and TRBJ2-7; D not certain. From germline, CDR1 is SGHDN and CDR2 FVKESK. V was pared by 2 bases and J by 2 bases, with 4 bases between. The CDR3 covers 12 residues. The CDR3 nucleotides read TGTGCCAGCAGCCAACAAACCTACGAGCAGTACTTC. It translates to CASSQQTYEQYF.

This clone has just one count. The J gene is TRBJ2-2, the V gene TRBV6-1; 8 bases are a match to TRBD1. The CDR3 length is 16 residues. The germline V gene has CDR1 MNHNS and CDR2 SASEGT. The J segment lost 8 bases and the V segment lost 5 bases, leaving 13 bases of the junction unmatched. This CDR3 reads CASSKVRGPAAGELFF. The CDR3 DNA reads as TGTGCCAGCAGTAAAGTCAGGGGGCCCGCCGCTGGGGAGCTGTTTTTT.

V gene TRBV4-1 combines with J gene TRBJ2-3; D may be TRBD1 (5 bases). V lost 4 bases and J lost 2, with 13 bases in between. Germline V gene data show CDR1 as MGHRA and CDR2 as YSYEKL. The length of the CDR3 is 15 residues. CDR3 sequence (DNA): TGCGCCAGCAGCCTCGGATTGGGGCTCACAGATACGCAGTATTTT. Amino acids: CASSLGLGLTDTQYF.

CDR3: CASSSRGGQETQYF. DNA for the CDR3: TGTGCCAGCAGCTCGAGGGGGGGGCAAGAGACCCAGTACTTC. The chain carries TRBV5-5 and TRBJ2-5; possible D gene TRBD2, 7 bases. Germline CDR1 and CDR2: SGHKS and YYEKEE (reference sequence). The CDR3 length is 14 residues. V shed 3 bases and J shed 2 bases, with 11 bases lying between them.

The genes are TRBV4-1 and TRBJ1-4; the D gene is possibly TRBD1 (5 bases). The CDR3 spans 14 residues. Trimming pared 0 bases from V and 12 bases from J, leaving 14 bases between. Germline values: CDR1 MGHRA, CDR2 YSYEKL. The CDR3 protein is CASSQDFRGLELFF. CDR3 bases: TGCGCCAGCAGCCAAGATTTTAGGGGTCTAGAACTGTTTTTT.

The chain uses TRBV7-3 and TRBJ1-6; TRBD1 agrees at 10 bases. Germline trimming cut 1 base from V and 10 bases from J; bases unmatched to any gene: 1. This CDR3 spans 14 amino acids. Germline V lookup: CDR1 SGHTA, CDR2 FQGTGA. The CDR3 DNA sequence: TGTGCCAGCAGCTTAAGGGACAGGGGATCACCCCTCCACTTT. It encodes CASSLRDRGSPLHF.

The DNA of the CDR3 is TGTGCCAGCTCTCCCCGTAAGGACCCCGTAGGTGGCTACACCTTC. Protein sequence: CASSPRKDPVGGYTF. The J gene is TRBJ1-2, the V gene TRBV18; D remains ambiguous. The germline V gene encodes CDR1 KGHSH and CDR2 LQKENI. V lost 6 bases to trimming and J lost 7 bases, with 21 bases between them. CDR3 size: 15 residues.

This chain joins TRBV7-8 and TRBJ1-1, with D possibly TRBD1 on 6 matching bases. Germline-derived CDR1 and CDR2 are SGHVS and FQNEAQ. This CDR3 is 13 amino acids long. V was clipped by 8 bases and J by 7 bases, with 17 bases between them. CDR3 residues: CASRARGRLEAFF. As DNA, the CDR3 is TGTGCCAGCCGCGCCCGGGGGCGCCTTGAAGCTTTCTTT.

The rearrangement links TRBV28 to TRBJ1-6; possibly TRBD1 for D (5 bases). This CDR3 has 18 residues. In germline, CDR1 is MDHEN, CDR2 SYDVKM. V was clipped by 4 bases and J by 6 bases, with 22 bases between them. The CDR3 loop reads CASSWGTATTGVNSPLHF. DNA of the CDR3: TGTGCCAGCAGTTGGGGCACAGCAACGACGGGGGTTAATTCACCCCTCCACTTT. The whole variable domain, filled in from reference TRBV28 and TRBJ1-6, reads DVKVTQSSRYLVKRTGEKVFLECVQDMDHENMFWYRQDPGLGLRLIYFSYDVKMKEKGDIPEGYSVSREKKERFSLILESASTNQTSMYLCASSWGTATTGVNSPLHFGNGTRLTVT.

This clone was picked up one time. The CDR3 region is CAIAQEAGNEQFF. The CDR3 DNA is TGTGCCATCGCCCAGGAAGCCGGCAATGAGCAGTTCTTC. The chain is built from TRBV10-3 and TRBJ2-1; D is unclear. The CDR3 is 13 residues long. V lost 8 bases and J lost 6, with 14 bases in between. CDR1 is ENHRY and CDR2 is SYGVKD in the germline V gene.

The gene calls are TRBV18 and TRBJ1-6; 11 nucleotides line up with TRBD1. CDR3 length: 15 residues. CDR1 KGHSH and CDR2 LQKENI come from the germline V gene. J was trimmed by 10 bases and V by 3 bases; bases with no gene match: 5. DNA for the CDR3: TGTGCCAGCTCACCCCGGGGACAGGGGGACTCACCCCTCCACTTT. It encodes CASSPRGQGDSPLHF. Supplemented by reference TRBV18 and TRBJ1-6, the full variable domain reads NAGVMQNPRHLVRRRGQEARLRCSPMKGHSHVYWYRQLPEEGLKFMVYLQKENIIDESGMPKERFSAEFPKEGPSILRIQQVVRGDSAAYFCASSPRGQGDSPLHFGNGTRLTVT.

The chain combines TRBV3-1 (or the pseudogene TRBV3-2) with TRBJ1-2; tentative D call: TRBD1 (5 bases). V lost 1 base, J lost 2 bases, and 14 bases lay in between. Germline V lookup: CDR1 LGHDT, CDR2 YNNKEL (reference sequence). This CDR3 spans 16 amino acids. In DNA, the CDR3 is TGTGCCAGCAGCCAAGTGCCCATGGGACTAAACTATGGCTACACCTTC. It codes for CASSQVPMGLNYGYTF.

This clone was observed once. The chain recombines TRBV5-5 with TRBJ1-1, with D possibly matching TRBD1 (6 bases). The V gene lost 5 bases and the J gene lost 1 base, with 12 bases spanning the gap. The CDR3 loop spans 14 amino acids. In germline, CDR1 is SGHKS, CDR2 YYEKEE (reference sequence). DNA of the CDR3: TGTGCCAGCAGTTCCGGGACATCGAACACTGAAGCTTTCTTT. Protein product: CASSSGTSNTEAFF.

V gene TRBV21-1 combines with J gene TRBJ2-7; TRBD2 was called by the table and not checked on the DNA. TRBV21-1 is classified as a pseudogene. CDR3 length: 17 residues. Here the CDR3 reads CASSKRMKLAGFYEQYF. CDR3 DNA: TGTGCCAGCAGCAAAAGGATGAAACTAGCGGGGTTCTACGAGCAGTACTTC.

This clone has more than one count but fewer than ten. This chain uses TRBV9 with TRBJ1-4, with D possibly being TRBD1 (5 bases). CDR3 length: 16 residues. Germline CDR1 is SGDLS and CDR2 is YYNGEE. V was cut by 0 bases and J by 2 bases, with 11 bases left in between. The CDR3 region has the DNA TGTGCCAGCAGCGTAGTTCCCCAGGGCACTAATGAAAAACTGTTTTTT. It is translated as CASSVVPQGTNEKLFF.

The J gene is TRBJ2-7, the V gene TRBV11-3, with D unclear. Germline-derived CDR1 and CDR2 are SGHNT and YENEEA. Between the trimmed V and J ends, which lost 2 bases and 0 bases, there was a span of 8 bases. This CDR3 comprises 14 residues. This CDR3 reads CASSLNSLSYEQYF. DNA for the CDR3: TGTGCCAGCAGCTTAAACAGCCTCTCCTACGAGCAGTACTTC.

This clone has a handful of counts. This rearrangement joins TRBV12-5 to TRBJ1-3; a weak D match, TRBD1 (5 bases). Trimming shortened V by 3 bases and J by 4 bases, and 10 bases separated the two germline ends. This CDR3 contains 14 residues. Germline CDR1 reads LGHNT; CDR2 reads FRNRAP. CDR3 in DNA: TGTGCTAGTGGTTTATCCGGGGCCGGAAACACCATATATTTT. Its translation: CASGLSGAGNTIYF.

The V and J genes are TRBV2 and TRBJ1-5; D perhaps matches TRBD1 (6 bases). Germline CDR1 and CDR2: SNHLY and FYNNEI. Trimming left V 6 bases short and J 0 bases short, with 12 bases between. The length of the CDR3 is 15 residues. The CDR3 spells CASRFQGFSNQPQHF. The CDR3 DNA is TGTGCCAGCAGATTTCAGGGGTTTAGCAATCAGCCCCAGCATTTT.

The chain employs TRBV4-3 and TRBJ1-2; 7 bases are a match to TRBD1. CDR1 and CDR2 from the germline V gene are LGHNA and YSLEER. V lost 1 base and J lost 4; bases outside the gene matches: 9. The CDR3 is 16 amino acids. In DNA, the CDR3 is TGCGCCAGCAGCCAAGTGGGGACAGTTGGGGGCTATGGCTACACCTTC. Protein: CASSQVGTVGGYGYTF.

The chain couples TRBV7-2 to TRBJ1-5; the D is unclear. The ends were cut back, 3 bases at V and 5 bases at J, with 8 bases in the middle. Germline loops: CDR1 SGHTA, CDR2 FQGNSA. The CDR3 is 13 residues long. CDR3 DNA: TGTGCCAGCAGCTTTCAGGTAGATCAGCCCCAGCATTTT. It is translated as CASSFQVDQPQHF.

This clone came up once. The chain employs TRBV29-1 and TRBJ2-4, with 7 bases that match TRBD1. This CDR3 is 13 amino acids long. Germline V gives CDR1 SQVTM, CDR2 ANQGSEA. Unmatched junction bases numbered 6, after V lost 7 bases and J lost 3 bases. CDR3 nucleotide sequence: TGCAGCGATGGACGACAGGGCAAAAACATTCAGTACTTC. It is translated as CSDGRQGKNIQYF.

This chain links TRBV5-4 with TRBJ2-3, with D possibly being TRBD2 (5 bases). V lost 4 bases to trimming and J lost 3 bases, with 15 bases between them. The CDR3 is made up of 15 amino acids. From germline, CDR1 is SGHNT and CDR2 YYREEE (reference sequence). CDR3 DNA: TGTGCCAGCAGCCGGGGTGGAGGAGGAACAGATACGCAGTATTTT. It translates to CASSRGGGGTDTQYF.

The chain employs TRBV6-2 or TRBV6-3 and TRBJ1-5; possibly TRBD1 for D (6 bases). Trimming pared 5 bases from V and 0 bases from J, leaving 23 bases between. In germline, CDR1 is MNHEY, CDR2 SVGEGT. The CDR3 runs to 19 residues. The CDR3 bases are TGTGCCAGCAGTAAGCGAACAGGGTCAATCTTCTATAGCAATCAGCCCCAGCATTTT. Encoded protein: CASSKRTGSIFYSNQPQHF.

The rearrangement links TRBV28 to TRBJ1-2; 9 bases line up with TRBD1. Germline CDR1 and CDR2: MDHEN and SYDVKM. V lost 3 bases and J lost 2; bases outside the gene matches: 16. The CDR3 extends over 19 amino acids. This CDR3 is CASSLGMALSTGGNYGYTF. The CDR3 DNA reads TGTGCCAGCAGTTTGGGTATGGCTCTATCCACAGGGGGCAACTATGGCTACACCTTC.

The chain is built from TRBV28 and TRBJ2-7, with D perhaps TRBD2 (6 bases). CDR3 length: 12 amino acids. The V gene's germline CDR1 is MDHEN and CDR2 SYDVKM. Trimming took off 3 bases at V and 4 bases at J, with 7 bases between the two ends. CDR3 sequence: CASSFREYEQYF. The DNA for the CDR3 is TGTGCCAGCAGTTTTCGGGAGTACGAGCAGTACTTC.

This clone was picked up a small number of times. This chain connects TRBV5-6 to TRBJ1-2, with D unclear. Germline CDR1 is SGHDT and CDR2 is YYEEEE. Trimming stripped 0 bases from V and 2 bases from J, with 8 bases between. There are 14 residues in the CDR3. CDR3 DNA: TGTGCCAGCAGCTTGGACGCAGGAAACTATGGCTACACCTTC. Its translation: CASSLDAGNYGYTF.

This clone has only one observation. The genes are TRBV4-1 and TRBJ1-1; D ambiguous. V lost 0 bases and J 2 bases, leaving 13 bases between the germline ends. This CDR3 has 16 residues. Per the germline V gene, CDR1 is MGHRA and CDR2 is YSYEKL. The CDR3 DNA reads TGCGCCAGCAGCCAAGATCGTCACTTAGTAAACACTGAAGCTTTCTTT. Translated, it gives CASSQDRHLVNTEAFF.

CDR3 protein: CASSLGNQPQHF. CDR3 bases: TGTGCCAGCAGTTTGGGCAATCAGCCCCAGCATTTT. The chain combines TRBV12-3 or TRBV12-4 with TRBJ1-5; D remains unclear. This CDR3 has 12 residues. Deletions cut 3 bases from V and 2 bases from J, with 2 bases between.

The chain recombines TRBV13 with TRBJ1-5, with D possibly matching TRBD1 (5 bases). Germline V CDR1 and CDR2: PRHDT, FYEKMQ (reference sequence). Trimming pared 1 base from V and 5 bases from J, leaving 6 bases between. The CDR3 spans 13 residues. CDR3 region: CASSLEGHQPQHF. CDR3 DNA sequence: TGTGCCAGCAGCTTAGAGGGGCATCAGCCCCAGCATTTT.

The chain uses TRBV9 and TRBJ1-1; D gene unclear. This CDR3 is built from 12 residues. Germline V gene lookup returns CDR1 SGDLS and CDR2 YYNGEE. V was trimmed by 5 bases and J by 5 bases, leaving 10 bases between them. CDR3 sequence (DNA): TGTGCCAGCAGGTCAGTAGGGACTGAAGCTTTCTTT. This codes for CASRSVGTEAFF.